These 31 T cell receptor beta chains share one sample of origin, sequenced in a study of OX40 agonist ivuxolimab in advanced cancers. Sequencing used immunoSEQ multiplex PCR; TCRdb keeps in-frame clones, though not all of them. The table includes 90,000 to 100,000 clones, 85% to 90% detected once. Sequencing used CD4+ or CD8+ T cells sorted from blood, obtained in a trial of the OX40 agonist ivuxolimab. The origin of the receptors is an adult with an advanced solid tumor such as melanoma, head and neck, liver or kidney cancer.

The rearrangement joins TRBV30 to TRBJ1-5, with unresolved D. CDR1 and CDR2 from the germline V gene are GTSNPN and SVGIG (reference sequence). V lost 3 bases and J lost 3, with 9 bases in between. The CDR3 loop spans 13 amino acids. For the CDR3, the DNA is TGTGCCTGGAGGGGAGGAAACAATCAGCCCCAGCATTTT. Its protein is CAWRGGNNQPQHF.

A remark on this clone: Other DNA sequences in the same sample also yield this CDR3. The chain joins TRBV30 to TRBJ1-2; D remains ambiguous. The V end lost 2 bases, the J end lost 4 bases, and 11 bases lay between the germline ends. Germline V lookup: CDR1 GTSNPN, CDR2 SVGIG (reference sequence). The CDR3 contains 13 residues. The CDR3: CAWSTGAGYGYTF. For the CDR3, the DNA is TGTGCCTGGAGTACCGGCGCGGGCTATGGCTACACCTTC.

The chain recombines TRBV5-1 with TRBJ1-4; weak D call: TRBD1 (5 bases). The V gene lost 0 bases and the J gene lost 3 bases, with 9 bases spanning the gap. Germline assignment: CDR1 SGHRS and CDR2 YFSETQ. This CDR3 region has 15 residues. The CDR3 here is CASSLEGTANEKLFF. In nucleotides, the CDR3 is TGCGCCAGCAGCTTGGAAGGGACCGCTAATGAAAAACTGTTTTTT.

This chain joins TRBV7-3 and TRBJ1-2, with 11 bases fitting TRBD1. V trimming: 5 bases; J trimming: 4 bases; junction bases outside the gene matches: 6. The CDR3 spans 15 residues. Germline lookup yields CDR1 SGHTA and CDR2 FQGTGA. This chain's CDR3 is CASSPGDRGSYGYTF. The CDR3 nucleotides read TGTGCCAGCAGCCCAGGGGACAGGGGGTCCTATGGCTACACCTTC. The full variable domain, completed using reference TRBV7-3 and TRBJ1-2, is GAGVSQTPSNKVTEKGKYVELRCDPISGHTALYWYRQSLGQGPEFLIYFQGTGAADDSGLPNDRFFAVRPEGSVSTLKIQRTERGDSAVYLCASSPGDRGSYGYTFGSGTRLTVV.

The V call is TRBV5-1, the J call TRBJ2-7; D possibly corresponds to TRBD1 (6 bases). The V and J ends lost 4 bases and 0 bases respectively, with 17 bases between them. In germline, CDR1 is SGHRS, CDR2 YFSETQ. This CDR3 has 16 amino acids. CDR3 DNA sequence: TGCGCCAGCAGCCAAAACCCGACAGGCTACTCCTACGAGCAGTACTTC. This translates into CASSQNPTGYSYEQYF.

The chain recombines TRBV7-9 with TRBJ2-6, with 8 bases fitting TRBD1. V was clipped by 5 bases and J by 2 bases; unmatched bases: 11. CDR1 is SEHNR and CDR2 is FQNEAQ in the germline V gene (reference sequence). The CDR3 runs 18 residues. CDR3 sequence (DNA): TGTGCCAGCAGCGCGATTCAGGGGGCAGGAGCTGGGGCCAACGTCCTGACTTTC. This gives the protein CASSAIQGAGAGANVLTF.

The chain employs TRBV5-1 and TRBJ1-4; a possible D gene is TRBD1 (6 bases). The CDR3 contains 16 residues. Trimming left V 1 base short and J 8 bases short, with 18 bases between. Germline V gives CDR1 SGHRS, CDR2 YFSETQ. Written as DNA, the CDR3 is TGCGCCAGCAGCTTGAGCGGAACGGGCCAGGGGGAAAAACTGTTTTTT. It specifies CASSLSGTGQGEKLFF.

This chain uses TRBV11-1 with TRBJ2-7, with 9 nucleotides matching TRBD1. V lost 3 bases and J lost 5; bases outside the gene matches: 8. Germline assignment: CDR1 SGHAT and CDR2 FQDESV (reference sequence). This CDR3 region has 15 residues. The CDR3 spells CASSFSGQGHHEQYF. Written as DNA, the CDR3 is TGTGCCAGCAGCTTCTCGGGACAGGGTCACCACGAGCAGTACTTC.

This sequence joins TRBV5-1 and TRBJ2-5, with 9 nucleotides matching TRBD2. The CDR3 runs 16 residues. Germline V gene sequence: CDR1 SGHRS, CDR2 YFSETQ. V shed 4 bases and J 3 bases; nucleotides not matched to a gene: 10. DNA of the CDR3: TGCGCCAGCAGCCTGTCCCTAGCGGGGTCCGAAGAGACCCAGTACTTC. Its protein product is CASSLSLAGSEETQYF.

The V gene is TRBV14, the J gene TRBJ2-7; D is unclear. The CDR3 sequence is 11 residues long. V lost 3 bases to trimming and J lost 6 bases, with 6 bases between them. Per germline, CDR1 SGHDN and CDR2 FVKESK. The CDR3 loop reads CASSQAFEQYF. The CDR3 nucleotides are TGTGCCAGCAGCCAGGCATTCGAGCAGTACTTC.

The CDR3 coding sequence is TGTGCCAGCAGCCTTGAGACCGGGACGGCCTCCTACGAGCAGTACTTC. Translated: CASSLETGTASYEQYF. The rearrangement links TRBV9 to TRBJ2-7, with D perhaps TRBD1 or TRBD2 (5 bases each). The CDR3 covers 16 residues. The V end lost 4 bases, the J end lost 0 bases, and 17 bases lay between the germline ends. CDR1 SGDLS and CDR2 YYNGEE come from the germline V gene.

The chain combines TRBV19 with TRBJ1-1; perhaps TRBD1 as D (5 bases). V was shortened by 4 bases and J by 1 base, with 10 bases between the two germline ends. The CDR3 length is 14 residues. The V gene's germline CDR1 is LNHDA and CDR2 SQIVND (reference sequence). The CDR3 protein is CASSRDLQNTEAFF. CDR3 in DNA: TGTGCCAGTAGTAGGGACCTACAGAACACTGAAGCTTTCTTT.

J is TRBJ2-5 and V is TRBV29-1, with 7 bases matching TRBD1. The CDR3 sequence is 13 residues long. With V trimmed by 6 bases and J by 2 bases, 6 bases remained unmatched. Looked up from germline, CDR1 is SQVTM and CDR2 is ANQGSEA. In DNA form, the CDR3 reads TGCAGCGTCGCGACAGGGTCACAAGAGACCCAGTACTTC. This encodes CSVATGSQETQYF.

This clone showed up just a few times. This chain joins TRBV12-5 and TRBJ1-5; D is undetermined. V lost 0 bases, J lost 2 bases, and 11 bases lay in between. CDR1 and CDR2 (germline): LGHNT, FRNRAP. The length of the CDR3 is 16 residues. CDR3 region: CASGLVGEEGNQPQHF. The CDR3 nucleotides read TGTGCTAGTGGTTTGGTAGGTGAGGAGGGCAATCAGCCCCAGCATTTT.

The chain has TRBV29-1 and TRBJ1-1; a possible D gene is TRBD1 (6 bases). From germline, CDR1 is SQVTM and CDR2 ANQGSEA. The germline V and J ends were trimmed by 7 bases and 7 bases, with 13 bases remaining between them. This CDR3 region has 11 residues. The CDR3 here is CSAGETSEAFF. DNA for the CDR3: TGCAGCGCAGGGGAAACGAGTGAAGCTTTCTTT.

The chain is built from TRBV5-1 and TRBJ1-1; D ambiguous. CDR1 and CDR2 from the germline V gene are SGHRS and YFSETQ. This CDR3 is 14 amino acids long. Trimming cost V 0 bases and J 3 bases, with 9 bases left between them. The CDR3 reads CASSLDPTDTEAFF. The CDR3 DNA sequence: TGCGCCAGCAGCTTGGACCCTACGGACACTGAAGCTTTCTTT.

The chain has TRBV9 and TRBJ2-5; 7 bases line up with TRBD1. The germline V gene has CDR1 SGDLS and CDR2 YYNGEE. V was pared by 4 bases and J by 0 bases, with 6 bases of the junction left unmatched. The CDR3 is 15 amino acids. This chain's CDR3 is CASSLGGWNQETQYF. In DNA form, the CDR3 reads TGTGCCAGCAGCCTAGGGGGCTGGAACCAAGAGACCCAGTACTTC.

The V and J genes are TRBV25-1 and TRBJ2-2; TRBD1 or TRBD2 may be the D gene (6 bases each). Germline loops: CDR1 MGHDK, CDR2 SYGVNS. The CDR3 extends over 14 amino acids. The germline V and J ends were trimmed by 6 bases and 4 bases, with 12 bases remaining between them. The CDR3 DNA reads TGTGCCAGCAGACAGGGAGGAGGCACCGGGGAGCTGTTTTTT. Amino acids: CASRQGGGTGELFF. Looking up the rest from reference TRBV25-1 and TRBJ2-2 gives the full variable domain: EADIYQTPRYLVIGTGKKITLECSQTMGHDKMYWYQQDPGMELHLIHYSYGVNSTEKGDLSSESTVSRIRTEHFPLTLESARPSHTSQYLCASRQGGGTGELFFGEGSRLTVL.

This chain's CDR3 is CASSAATGAKETQYF. The CDR3 DNA is TGTGCCAGCAGCGCAGCGACAGGGGCGAAGGAGACCCAGTACTTC. The V call is TRBV9, the J call TRBJ2-5; 8 bases are shared with TRBD1. The CDR3 runs to 15 residues. Germline V gives CDR1 SGDLS, CDR2 YYNGEE. J gave up 5 bases and V 3 bases, and 9 bases lay outside the gene matches.

The chain joins TRBV5-1 to TRBJ1-2, with no clear D. The CDR3 extends over 16 amino acids. V lost 4 bases and J 6 bases, leaving 22 bases between the germline ends. Per germline, CDR1 SGHRS and CDR2 YFSETQ. CDR3 loop: CASSTVRAGTRDGYTF. In DNA form, the CDR3 reads TGCGCCAGCAGCACCGTTCGGGCAGGCACGAGGGATGGCTACACCTTC.

This chain uses TRBV10-3 with TRBJ1-1; TRBD1 might be the D (5 bases). V gave up 6 bases and J gave up 0 bases, with 11 bases separating them. This CDR3 contains 14 residues. Per germline, CDR1 ENHRY and CDR2 SYGVKD. The CDR3 coding sequence is TGTGCCATCAGGACAGACACTATGAACACTGAAGCTTTCTTT. This codes for CAIRTDTMNTEAFF.

V usage is TRBV6-5 and J usage is TRBJ2-5, with 12 positions matching TRBD2. The germline V gene has CDR1 MNHEY and CDR2 SVGAGI. The CDR3 length is 16 residues. V lost 4 bases, J lost 5 bases, and 8 bases stayed unmatched. As DNA, the CDR3 is TGTGCCAGCAGTTCCTCGACTAGCGGGGGTGGGGAGACCCAGTACTTC. Translation gives CASSSSTSGGGETQYF.

The chain carries TRBV2 and TRBJ2-3; D is unresolved. The ends were cut back, 3 bases at V and 2 bases at J, with 9 bases in the middle. CDR3 size: 14 residues. Germline V gene lookup returns CDR1 SNHLY and CDR2 FYNNEI. The CDR3 DNA reads as TGTGCCAGCAGTGATAGAGCCATCACAGATACGCAGTATTTT. It codes for CASSDRAITDTQYF.

The CDR3 DNA reads TGTGCCAGCAGCTTGGCCTCGGAAACAGGGTGGGTGTCGGATGAGCAGTTCTTC. It is translated as CASSLASETGWVSDEQFF. The V gene is TRBV5-6, the J gene TRBJ2-1; D is perhaps TRBD1 (6 bases). The length of the CDR3 is 18 residues. V lost 0 bases and J lost 8, with 24 bases in between. Germline CDR1 reads SGHDT; CDR2 reads YYEEEE. The complete variable domain, with remaining parts taken from reference TRBV5-6 and TRBJ2-1, reads DAGVTQSPTHLIKTRGQQVTLRCSPKSGHDTVSWYQQALGQGPQFIFQYYEEEERQRGNFPDRFSGHQFPNYSSELNVNALLLGDSALYLCASSLASETGWVSDEQFFGPGTRLTVL.

The chain links TRBV9 to TRBJ2-1, with no clear D. V was pared by 0 bases and J by 2 bases, with 3 bases between. The CDR3 sequence is 13 residues long. Per the germline V gene, CDR1 is SGDLS and CDR2 is YYNGEE. The CDR3 coding sequence is TGTGCCAGCAGCGTAGGGGCCTACAATGAGCAGTTCTTC. It yields the protein CASSVGAYNEQFF.

The rearrangement uses TRBV10-3 and TRBJ2-2, with 8 bases lining up with TRBD1. From germline, CDR1 is ENHRY and CDR2 SYGVKD. V shed 3 bases, J shed 6 bases, and the junction held 9 bases outside the gene matches. The CDR3 runs 16 residues. DNA of the CDR3: TGTGCCATCAGTGAAAGGACAGGGAACGAGCCCGGGGAGCTGTTTTTT. This gives the protein CAISERTGNEPGELFF.

The J gene is TRBJ2-5, the V gene TRBV7-2; the D gene is possibly TRBD1 (5 bases). The tail of the sequence fits TRBJ2-7 better, so the J call may be wrong. Germline loops: CDR1 SGHTA, CDR2 FQGNSA. There are 13 residues in the CDR3. The CDR3 nucleotides are TGTGCCAGCAGTTCTATTCCCAGGGACGAGCAGTACTTC. The encoded protein is CASSSIPRDEQYF.

The V call is TRBV7-2, the J call TRBJ1-4, with D possibly matching TRBD1 (6 bases). Germline V gene sequence: CDR1 SGHTA, CDR2 FQGNSA. Between the trimmed V and J ends, which lost 0 bases and 8 bases, there was a span of 13 bases. The CDR3 runs to 15 residues. Here the CDR3 DNA reads TGTGCCAGCAGCTTAGCGGGGGCCGGTGGGGAAAAACTGTTTTTT. Its translation is CASSLAGAGGEKLFF.

The V call is TRBV29-1, the J call TRBJ2-1, with D perhaps matching TRBD1 or TRBD2 (6 bases each). CDR1 and CDR2 (germline): SQVTM, ANQGSEA. The CDR3 sequence is 14 residues long. Between the trimmed V and J ends, which lost 7 bases and 1 base, there was a span of 14 bases. Written as DNA, the CDR3 is TGCAGCGGAGGGAGGAGGGGGTCCTACAATGAGCAGTTCTTC. Its protein product is CSGGRRGSYNEQFF.

This chain uses TRBV7-2 with TRBJ1-2; 7 nucleotides line up with TRBD1. Germline CDR1 SGHTA, CDR2 FQGNSA. The CDR3 length is 15 residues. V lost 5 bases to trimming and J lost 8 bases; unmatched junction nucleotides: 14. The CDR3 loop reads CASSPDRVGIGGYTF. The CDR3, as DNA: TGTGCCAGCAGCCCTGACAGGGTGGGAATAGGCGGCTACACCTTC.

With respect to this clone: This same CDR3 is encoded by further DNA sequences in the sample. V gene TRBV5-1 combines with J gene TRBJ1-1; D remains ambiguous. This CDR3 is built from 13 residues. The V end lost 0 bases, the J end lost 0 bases, and 3 bases lay between the germline ends. Germline V gene sequence: CDR1 SGHRS, CDR2 YFSETQ. The CDR3 reads CASSLEMNTEAFF. DNA for the CDR3: TGCGCCAGCAGCTTGGAAATGAACACTGAAGCTTTCTTT.